The 25 T cell receptor beta chains in this list originate from one sample, sequenced in a study of blood T cell repertoires in COVID-19. Some clones are missing from TCRdb's copy, which holds only in-frame ones; the method was immunoSEQ multiplex PCR. The sample has roughly 120,000 clones, just over 85% seen once. Sequencing used peripheral blood. The receptor source for this set is a woman aged 50 to 65 with active or convalescent COVID-19.

This rearrangement joins TRBV13 to TRBJ2-3; D possibly corresponds to TRBD2 (5 bases). CDR3 length: 12 amino acids. Germline V gene sequence: CDR1 PRHDT, CDR2 FYEKMQ (reference sequence). V shed 7 bases and J shed 2 bases, with 7 bases lying between them. CDR3 residues: CASKRFTDTQYF. DNA for the CDR3: TGTGCCAGCAAGCGGTTCACAGATACGCAGTATTTT.

V usage is TRBV19 and J usage is TRBJ2-5; D not certain. Trimming cost V 3 bases and J 0 bases, with 5 bases left between them. CDR1 is LNHDA and CDR2 is SQIVND in the germline V gene (reference sequence). This CDR3 region has 13 residues. This CDR3 is CASSINNQETQYF. CDR3 nucleotides: TGTGCCAGTAGTATTAACAACCAAGAGACCCAGTACTTC.

The chain combines TRBV19 with TRBJ1-1; D gene uncertain. V dropped 0 bases and J dropped 4 bases, with 3 bases sitting between them. Germline CDR1 is LNHDA and CDR2 is SQIVND (reference sequence). The CDR3 is 12 residues long. The CDR3 spells CASSIESTEAFF. Written as DNA, the CDR3 is TGTGCCAGTAGTATAGAGAGCACTGAAGCTTTCTTT.

For this clone: At one boundary the junction diverges from the germline segment, which might be a read error. This sequence joins TRBV5-1 and TRBJ1-4, with D uncertain. Germline values: CDR1 SGHRS, CDR2 YFSETQ. The CDR3 loop spans 15 amino acids. CDR3 loop: CASSLTKEANEKLFF. CDR3 nucleotides: TGCGCCAGCAGCTTGACGAAGGAGGCTAACGAAAAACTGTTTTTT.

This rearrangement joins TRBV6-5 to TRBJ2-7; 7 bases agree with TRBD1. Germline V gene data show CDR1 as MNHEY and CDR2 as SVGAGI. The V and J ends lost 7 bases and 3 bases, in that order; junction bases with no gene match: 12. There are 15 residues in the CDR3. CDR3 nucleotide sequence: TGTGCCAGCAACGACCGACAGGGTCTCGTCTACGAGCAGTACTTC. Protein: CASNDRQGLVYEQYF.

This chain joins TRBV6-6 and TRBJ1-4; a weak D match, TRBD1 (6 bases). The ends were cut back, 5 bases at V and 0 bases at J, with 16 bases in the middle. CDR3 length: 17 residues. Germline lookup yields CDR1 MNHNY and CDR2 SVGAGI (reference sequence). DNA of the CDR3: TGTGCCAGCAGTCGCGGGACACAAGGTGCAACTAATGAAAAACTGTTTTTT. Translation: CASSRGTQGATNEKLFF.

The chain employs TRBV7-6 and TRBJ2-1, with 10 bases fitting TRBD2. The CDR3 is made up of 14 amino acids. The germline gives CDR1 SGHVS, CDR2 FNYEAQ. Trimming at V came to 8 bases and at J to 9 bases, leaving 10 bases not matched to a gene. The CDR3, as DNA: TGTGCCAGCGGAACCGGGACTAGCGATTCTGAGCAGTTCTTC. It translates to CASGTGTSDSEQFF.

The rearrangement joins TRBV5-4 to TRBJ1-4, with 10 bases identical to TRBD1. V dropped 4 bases and J dropped 6; count of bases not matched to a gene: 6. This CDR3 contains 15 residues. Germline CDR1 reads SGHNT; CDR2 reads YYREEE (reference sequence). This CDR3 is CASSTTGTGDEKLFF. The CDR3 DNA reads TGTGCCAGCAGCACTACCGGGACAGGGGATGAAAAACTGTTTTTT.

The V gene is TRBV6-5, the J gene TRBJ2-7, with 7 positions matching TRBD2. V shed 4 bases, J shed 3 bases, and the junction held 6 bases outside the gene matches. The germline CDR1 and CDR2 sequences are MNHEY and SVGAGI. The CDR3 runs to 14 residues. CDR3 DNA: TGTGCCAGCAGTTCCGGACTAGGTTTCTACGAGCAGTACTTC. This codes for CASSSGLGFYEQYF.

The rearrangement joins TRBV7-2 to TRBJ2-1, with a tentative D call TRBD2 (6 bases). This CDR3 contains 13 residues. V lost 5 bases to trimming and J lost 8 bases, with 13 bases between them. Germline CDR1 reads SGHTA; CDR2 reads FQGNSA. The CDR3 DNA reads TGTGCCAGCAGCCCCTTCGGGAGCGATGAGCAGTTCTTC. As protein: CASSPFGSDEQFF.

This clone was seen just once. V and J are TRBV19 and TRBJ1-1; possible D gene TRBD1, 6 bases. CDR3 size: 16 residues. Germline lookup yields CDR1 LNHDA and CDR2 SQIVND (reference sequence). The germline V and J ends were trimmed by 3 bases and 3 bases, with 17 bases remaining between them. The CDR3 DNA reads as TGTGCCAGTAGTATCGCAGGATCGGGACACCACACTGAAGCTTTCTTT. Translating gives CASSIAGSGHHTEAFF.

This chain joins TRBV15 and TRBJ2-6; 7 bases are a match to TRBD1. J lost 2 bases, V lost 1 base, and 5 bases had no gene match. The CDR3 contains 17 residues. Germline V lookup: CDR1 LNHNV, CDR2 YYDKDF (reference sequence). The CDR3 here is CATSRGTGVPGANVLTF. The CDR3 DNA follows: TGTGCCACCAGCAGAGGAACAGGGGTCCCTGGGGCCAACGTCCTGACTTTC.

This rearrangement joins TRBV4-2 to TRBJ2-1; D is unclear. Germline loops: CDR1 LGHNA, CDR2 YNFKEQ. The CDR3 is 12 amino acids. V shed 0 bases and J shed 12 bases, with 9 bases lying between them. CDR3 DNA sequence: TGTGCCAGCAGCCAAGATGTAGCTACGCAGTTCTTC. Encoded protein: CASSQDVATQFF.

This clone was detected only a few times. J is TRBJ2-3 and V is TRBV19; TRBD1 agrees at 10 bases. The CDR3 loop spans 14 amino acids. Germline values: CDR1 LNHDA, CDR2 SQIVND (reference sequence). Trimming at V came to 10 bases and at J to 4 bases, leaving 8 bases not matched to a gene. CDR3 in DNA: TGTGCCACCTACGACAGGGGGCTCCCAGATACGCAGTATTTT. This sequence encodes CATYDRGLPDTQYF.

V is TRBV5-1 and J is TRBJ1-4, with D tentatively TRBD1 (6 bases). The CDR3 contains 16 residues. Germline assignment: CDR1 SGHRS and CDR2 YFSETQ. V dropped 0 bases and J dropped 5 bases, with 14 bases sitting between them. CDR3 sequence: CASSLGPQGANEKLFF. The DNA of the CDR3 is TGCGCCAGCAGCTTGGGCCCACAGGGAGCGAATGAAAAACTGTTTTTT.

The rearrangement links TRBV9 to TRBJ2-3; 8 bases fit TRBD2. J gave up 5 bases and V 4 bases, and 9 bases lay outside the gene matches. This CDR3 comprises 15 residues. Germline CDR1 reads SGDLS; CDR2 reads YYNGEE. As DNA, the CDR3 is TGTGCCAGCAGCTCCCGCGGCGGGAGGTTAGATACGCAGTATTTT. It yields the protein CASSSRGGRLDTQYF.

This clone was counted only a few times. The rearrangement links TRBV29-1 to TRBJ2-1; 8 bases align to TRBD1. Trimming cost V 4 bases and J 7 bases; bases outside gene matches: 9. Germline V lookup: CDR1 SQVTM, CDR2 ANQGSEA. This CDR3 is built from 14 residues. The CDR3 DNA sequence: TGCAGCGTTGCCGGGACAGGCCTTTGGAATGAGCAGTTCTTC. Its protein product is CSVAGTGLWNEQFF.

This clone was counted only a few times. The V and J genes are TRBV5-1 and TRBJ1-4; the D is unclear. Germline loops: CDR1 SGHRS, CDR2 YFSETQ. The CDR3 sequence is 14 residues long. V was pared by 4 bases and J by 12 bases, with 19 bases between. The CDR3 nucleotides are TGCGCCAGCAGCCACCAGGCGGAGGGCTCGGAACTGTTTTTT. Translated: CASSHQAEGSELFF.

This chain joins TRBV18 and TRBJ1-3; a weak D match, TRBD1 (6 bases). CDR3 length: 15 residues. V dropped 5 bases and J dropped 1 base, with 12 bases sitting between them. Germline-derived CDR1 and CDR2 are KGHSH and LQKENI. The CDR3 DNA follows: TGTGCCAGCTCAAACAGGGAAGGTTCTGGAAACACCATATATTTT. Amino acid sequence: CASSNREGSGNTIYF. Drawing the rest from reference TRBV18 and TRBJ1-3, the complete variable domain is NAGVMQNPRHLVRRRGQEARLRCSPMKGHSHVYWYRQLPEEGLKFMVYLQKENIIDESGMPKERFSAEFPKEGPSILRIQQVVRGDSAAYFCASSNREGSGNTIYFGEGSWLTVV.

In nucleotides, the CDR3 is TGTGCCACCGTTACAGGGGGCAACACCGGGGAGCTGTTTTTT. It codes for CATVTGGNTGELFF. This rearrangement joins TRBV28 to TRBJ2-2; 9 positions agree with TRBD1. The CDR3 is made up of 14 amino acids. V shed 10 bases, J shed 2 bases, and the junction held 5 bases outside the gene matches. Germline CDR1 and CDR2: MDHEN and SYDVKM.

The rearrangement uses TRBV4-1 and TRBJ1-2, with D maybe TRBD1 (6 bases). V was cut by 2 bases and J by 4 bases, with 14 bases left in between. Germline loops: CDR1 MGHRA, CDR2 YSYEKL. This CDR3 has 15 residues. The CDR3 is CASSQQDSGGYGYTF. The DNA for the CDR3 is TGCGCCAGCAGCCAACAGGACAGCGGGGGCTATGGCTACACCTTC.

The chain combines TRBV2 with TRBJ2-2; tentatively, D is TRBD2 (5 bases). The CDR3 covers 13 residues. The germline V gene encodes CDR1 SNHLY and CDR2 FYNNEI. Trimming shortened V by 4 bases and J by 4 bases, and 7 bases separated the two germline ends. CDR3 amino acids: CASSGGGTGELFF. The CDR3, as DNA: TGTGCCAGCAGTGGAGGAGGCACCGGGGAGCTGTTTTTT.

The chain joins TRBV27 to TRBJ1-1; D may be TRBD1 (6 bases). Germline V lookup: CDR1 MNHEY, CDR2 SMNVEV (reference sequence). The CDR3 has 14 residues. Trimming stripped 4 bases from V and 5 bases from J, with 14 bases between. DNA for the CDR3: TGTGCCAGCAGTTCTTTGGGGAGGGGGACTGAAGCTTTCTTT. This gives the protein CASSSLGRGTEAFF.

This CDR3 is CASSLVASGSSYNEQFF. CDR3 bases: TGTGCCAGCAGCTTAGTGGCTAGCGGGAGCTCCTACAATGAGCAGTTCTTC. The chain links TRBV7-6 to TRBJ2-1; 10 bases map to TRBD2. In germline, CDR1 is SGHVS, CDR2 FNYEAQ. This CDR3 is 17 amino acids long. The V and J ends lost 1 base and 0 bases, in that order; junction bases with no gene match: 3.

This chain links TRBV10-2 with TRBJ2-6; 8 bases align to TRBD2. Trimming removed 3 bases from V and 4 bases from J; junction bases left unmatched: 8. The CDR3 contains 17 residues. Germline V gene sequence: CDR1 WSHSY, CDR2 SAAADI. CDR3 in amino acids: CASSEPSGSDGANVLTF. The CDR3 region has the DNA TGCGCCAGCAGTGAACCCAGCGGGAGTGACGGGGCCAACGTCCTGACTTTC.